One and the same sample provided the 27 T cell receptor beta chains below, sequenced in a study. One entry per CDR3 protein, called by TCRdb with MiXCR from the RT-PCR reads. The sample yields more than 550,000 distinct CDR3 sequences, 13% to 15% seen once. The sequenced sample was memory CD4+ T cells from blood. The source of these receptors is a female donor in good health, serving as a healthy control.

At least ten counts were recorded for this clonotype. The chain carries TRBV20-1 and TRBJ1-1; D is perhaps TRBD1 (6 bases). V was shortened by 3 bases and J by 4 bases, with 12 bases between the two germline ends. The CDR3 sequence is 13 residues long. Germline-derived CDR1 and CDR2 are DFQATT and SNEGSKA (reference sequence). The chain's CDR3 is CSASGGAGTEAFF. DNA of the CDR3: TGCAGTGCTAGTGGGGGGGCGGGCACTGAAGCTTTCTTT.

Of note for this clonotype: The junction and the germline gene differ at one end; a read error may be behind it. The V and J genes are TRBV7-2 and TRBJ2-1; 10 bases are a match to TRBD1. CDR3 length: 15 amino acids. CDR1 and CDR2 (germline): SGHTA, FQGNSA. CDR3 amino acids: CASSRGQGIYSEQFF. CDR3 in DNA: TGTGCCAGCAGCCGGGGACAGGGGATTTACAGTGAGCAGTTCTTC.

The chain is built from TRBV12-3 or TRBV12-4 and TRBJ2-7; TRBD1 might be the D (6 bases). This CDR3 is built from 14 residues. Trimming shortened V by 1 base and J by 2 bases, and 9 bases separated the two germline ends. The CDR3 nucleotides are TGTGCCAGCAGTTTAGGTAGGACAGCCTACGAGCAGTACTTC. It codes for CASSLGRTAYEQYF.

This clonotype has more than one count but fewer than ten. The V and J genes are TRBV24-1 and TRBJ2-3; possible D gene TRBD1, 6 bases. CDR1 is KGHDR and CDR2 is SFDVKD in the germline V gene. The CDR3 covers 17 residues. Trimming left V 4 bases short and J 0 bases short, with 16 bases between. The CDR3: CATSDPTKQGSTDTQYF. CDR3 DNA: TGTGCCACCAGTGACCCTACCAAGCAGGGGAGCACAGATACGCAGTATTTT.

V is TRBV4-3 and J is TRBJ1-2; 8 nucleotides match TRBD1. The CDR3 is 16 amino acids. Trimming took 5 bases from V and 6 from J; bases not matched to a gene: 14. Germline V lookup: CDR1 LGHNA, CDR2 YSLEER. The CDR3 DNA is TGCGCCAGCAGCTCCCCGGGCCAGGGGGCGCGGGATGGCTACACCTTC. Its translation is CASSSPGQGARDGYTF.

This clonotype appeared a few times. The rearrangement links TRBV27 to TRBJ2-1; 11 nucleotides agree with TRBD2. The V segment lost 7 bases and the J segment 7 bases; nucleotides outside the gene matches: 12. Germline V CDR1 and CDR2: MNHEY, SMNVEV (reference sequence). The CDR3 extends over 16 amino acids. The CDR3 loop reads CASTPLRASGGNEQFF. CDR3 nucleotide sequence: TGTGCCAGCACTCCCTTGAGGGCTAGCGGGGGGAATGAGCAGTTCTTC.

This rearrangement joins TRBV5-8 to TRBJ1-2; 9 positions match TRBD1. The CDR3 spans 17 residues. J was trimmed by 6 bases and V by 7 bases; bases with no gene match: 19. The germline V gene has CDR1 SGHTS and CDR2 YDEGEE. CDR3 in DNA: TGTGCCAGCGACAATGGTGTCATGGGACAGGGTCGAGATGGCTACACCTTC. Its translation: CASDNGVMGQGRDGYTF.

V and J are TRBV19 and TRBJ2-1, with 7 bases that match TRBD2. CDR1 LNHDA and CDR2 SQIVND come from the germline V gene (reference sequence). The CDR3 has 17 residues. The V and J ends lost 1 base and 5 bases, in that order; junction bases with no gene match: 11. CDR3 nucleotide sequence: TGTGCCAGTAGTATAGTCCCCCCGGGGGGATATAACAATGAGCAGTTCTTC. Translating gives CASSIVPPGGYNNEQFF.

This clonotype was seen only a few times. The chain combines TRBV12-3 or TRBV12-4 with TRBJ1-3; 10 nucleotides align to TRBD1. The CDR3 has 16 residues. The ends lost 4 bases at V and 0 bases at J; junction bases unmatched: 3. The CDR3 DNA reads TGTGCCAGCAGTTGGTGGGACAGGGGCTCTGGAAACACCATATATTTT. It encodes CASSWWDRGSGNTIYF.

The chain combines TRBV24-1 with TRBJ2-2; D could derive from TRBD1 or TRBD2 (5 bases each). This CDR3 contains 16 residues. The ends were cut back, 5 bases at V and 0 bases at J, with 12 bases in the middle. Germline CDR1 KGHDR, CDR2 SFDVKD. CDR3: CATSAPGRANTGELFF. DNA for the CDR3: TGTGCCACCAGTGCTCCGGGACGCGCGAACACCGGGGAGCTGTTTTTT.

There are many counts of this clonotype. The CDR3 loop is CASSFQRPTAGEQFF. In DNA form, the CDR3 reads TGTGCCAGCAGTTTTCAGCGGCCCACCGCCGGTGAGCAGTTCTTC. The chain couples TRBV12-3 or TRBV12-4 to TRBJ2-1, with D maybe TRBD2 (5 bases). This CDR3 has 15 residues. The ends were cut back, 3 bases at V and 9 bases at J, with 18 bases in the middle.

This clonotype was seen repeatedly, ten times or more. The V gene is TRBV4-3, the J gene TRBJ2-3, with TRBD2 as a possible D gene (5 bases). Germline lookup yields CDR1 LGHNA and CDR2 YSLEER. CDR3 length: 15 amino acids. V was clipped by 6 bases and J by 3 bases, with 16 bases between them. CDR3 nucleotides: TGCGCCAGCAGTCCAGGAGGTTACGCGACAGATACGCAGTATTTT. Its protein is CASSPGGYATDTQYF.

The gene calls are TRBV7-3 and TRBJ2-3; the match to TRBD1 covers 7 bases. With 4 bases clipped from V and 2 bases from J, the junction kept 3 bases outside the gene matches. Germline-derived CDR1 and CDR2 are SGHTA and FQGTGA. CDR3 size: 14 residues. The CDR3 sequence is CASSSGQVTDTQYF. In DNA, the CDR3 is TGTGCCAGCAGCTCCGGACAGGTCACAGATACGCAGTATTTT.

This clonotype came up many times. The chain couples TRBV5-1 to TRBJ2-1, with D hard to call. Germline V gene lookup returns CDR1 SGHRS and CDR2 YFSETQ. V gave up 4 bases and J gave up 9 bases, with 14 bases separating them. This CDR3 is built from 13 residues. DNA for the CDR3: TGCGCCAGCAGCGCTGGTTCGGTAACTGAGCAGTTCTTC. It yields the protein CASSAGSVTEQFF.

This clonotype was picked up many times. The chain couples TRBV29-1 to TRBJ2-1; D is ambiguous. The CDR3 is 11 residues long. CDR1 is SQVTM, CDR2 ANQGSEA, per germline. V lost 4 bases, J lost 4 bases, and 5 bases lay in between. The CDR3 bases are TGCAGCGTTGTCCGATACAATGAGCAGTTCTTC. This translates into CSVVRYNEQFF.

This clonotype has only a few counts. This chain uses TRBV4-2 with TRBJ1-3, with a tentative D call TRBD1 (6 bases). The V gene lost 4 bases and the J gene lost 3 bases, with 16 bases spanning the gap. The CDR3 totals 16 residues. CDR1 LGHNA and CDR2 YNFKEQ come from the germline V gene. The CDR3 nucleotides read TGTGCCAGCAGCCGCAACACTCGGGACATTGGAAACACCATATATTTT. Protein: CASSRNTRDIGNTIYF.

There are many counts of this clonotype. The rearrangement uses TRBV29-1 and TRBJ2-1, with TRBD2 matching over 12 bases. Germline V CDR1 and CDR2: SQVTM, ANQGSEA. The CDR3 runs 14 residues. V dropped 7 bases and J dropped 8; count of bases not matched to a gene: 9. The CDR3 DNA reads as TGCAGCGCACGAACGACTAGCGGGAGACATGAGCAGTTCTTC. As protein: CSARTTSGRHEQFF.

The rearrangement links TRBV24-1 to TRBJ2-5, with D perhaps matching TRBD2 (6 bases). The germline V and J ends were trimmed by 2 bases and 3 bases, with 6 bases remaining between them. Germline CDR1 and CDR2: KGHDR and SFDVKD. The CDR3 is 13 residues long. In nucleotides, the CDR3 is TGTGCCACCAGTGATTCGGGGGAAGAGACCCAGTACTTC. It encodes CATSDSGEETQYF.

In this sample, this clonotype turned up once. A much larger clone lies one base from this, so it may be a read error. The chain recombines TRBV7-2 with TRBJ2-7, with D perhaps TRBD1 (6 bases). The germline V gene encodes CDR1 SGHTA and CDR2 FQGNSA. The CDR3 is made up of 14 amino acids. CDR3 protein: CDSSLALQGYEQYF. The CDR3, as DNA: TGTGACAGCAGCTTAGCGCTTCAGGGGTACGAGCAGTACTTC.

The chain carries TRBV20-1 and TRBJ2-7; no reliable D call. Trimming cost V 2 bases and J 2 bases, with 1 base left between them. The CDR3 consists of 10 residues. Germline lookup yields CDR1 DFQATT and CDR2 SNEGSKA (reference sequence). The CDR3 nucleotides are TGCAGTGCTAGACCCTACGAGCAGTACTTC. Protein sequence: CSARPYEQYF.

This clonotype was counted only a few times. V usage is TRBV6-1 and J usage is TRBJ1-4; D remains ambiguous. The CDR3 is 14 residues long. Germline CDR1 is MNHNS and CDR2 is SASEGT. V was trimmed by 3 bases and J by 7 bases, leaving 12 bases between them. This CDR3 reads CASSEGFIGEKLFF. For the CDR3, the DNA is TGTGCCAGCAGTGAGGGATTCATCGGTGAAAAACTGTTTTTT.

This clonotype showed up just a few times. The chain combines TRBV6-1 with TRBJ2-7; possibly TRBD1 for D (5 bases). This CDR3 comprises 15 residues. V lost 6 bases and J lost 5, with 20 bases in between. From germline, CDR1 is MNHNS and CDR2 SASEGT. The CDR3 here is CASSRQWGAPHEQYF. CDR3 bases: TGTGCCAGCAGCCGACAATGGGGCGCCCCCCACGAGCAGTACTTC.

This clonotype occurred many times. V is TRBV20-1 and J is TRBJ2-7, with 9 bases matching TRBD2. Germline V gene lookup returns CDR1 DFQATT and CDR2 SNEGSKA (reference sequence). V lost 2 bases and J lost 3; bases outside the gene matches: 2. The CDR3 is made up of 13 amino acids. The CDR3 bases are TGCAGTGCTAGACTAGCGGGACTCTACGAGCAGTACTTC. It is translated as CSARLAGLYEQYF.

This clonotype was recorded a few times. The CDR3 sequence is CASSQGGTSGLRQYF. DNA for the CDR3: TGCGCCAGCAGCCAGGGAGGGACTAGCGGCCTTCGGCAGTACTTC. The chain combines TRBV4-3 with TRBJ2-7, with 11 bases that match TRBD2. This CDR3 contains 15 residues. V lost 3 bases, J lost 9 bases, and 10 bases stayed unmatched. Germline lookup yields CDR1 LGHNA and CDR2 YSLEER.

In its sample, this clonotype was seen once. This rearrangement joins TRBV7-2 to TRBJ2-3, with D possibly TRBD2 on 5 matching bases. CDR1 is SGHTA and CDR2 is FQGNSA in the germline V gene. The CDR3 sequence is 15 residues long. Trimming removed 3 bases from V and 5 bases from J, with 15 bases in between. The CDR3 loop reads CASSLERVMGDTQYF. The CDR3 nucleotides read TGTGCCAGCAGCTTGGAGAGGGTGATGGGAGATACGCAGTATTTT.

In its sample, this clonotype was seen many times. The chain recombines TRBV5-1 with TRBJ2-7; a possible D gene is TRBD2 (6 bases). Trimming cost V 0 bases and J 8 bases, with 15 bases left between them. The CDR3 consists of 14 residues. CDR1 is SGHRS and CDR2 is YFSETQ in the germline V gene. The CDR3 region has the DNA TGCGCCAGCAGCTTGGCCGTAGGGGAGGATCAGCAGTACTTC. This sequence encodes CASSLAVGEDQQYF.

A word on this clonotype: A much larger clone lies a single base off, so this may be a read error. This chain connects TRBV5-1 to TRBJ2-7; TRBD1 agrees at 7 bases. With 0 bases clipped from V and 5 bases from J, the junction kept 8 bases outside the gene matches. The CDR3 has 15 amino acids. CDR1 SGHRS and CDR2 YFSETQ come from the germline V gene. The CDR3 bases are TGCGCCAGCAGCTTGGCCGACAGGGTGGGTCACGAGCAGTACTTC. Protein: CASSLADRVGHEQYF.